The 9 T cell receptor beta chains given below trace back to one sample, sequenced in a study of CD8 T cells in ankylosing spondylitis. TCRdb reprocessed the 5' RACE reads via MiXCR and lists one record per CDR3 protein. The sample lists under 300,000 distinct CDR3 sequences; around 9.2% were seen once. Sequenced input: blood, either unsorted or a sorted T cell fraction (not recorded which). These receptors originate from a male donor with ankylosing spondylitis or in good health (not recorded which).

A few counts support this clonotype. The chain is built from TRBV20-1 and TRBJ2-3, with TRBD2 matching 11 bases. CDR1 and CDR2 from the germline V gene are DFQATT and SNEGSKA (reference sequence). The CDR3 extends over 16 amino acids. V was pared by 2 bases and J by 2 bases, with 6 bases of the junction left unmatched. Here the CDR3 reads CSARPGLAGFTDTQYF. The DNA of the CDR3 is TGCAGTGCTAGACCAGGACTAGCGGGTTTCACAGATACGCAGTATTTT.

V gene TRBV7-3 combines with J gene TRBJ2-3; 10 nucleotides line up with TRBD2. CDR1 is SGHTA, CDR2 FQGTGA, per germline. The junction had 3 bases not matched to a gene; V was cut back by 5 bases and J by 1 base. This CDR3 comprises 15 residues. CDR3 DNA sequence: TGTGCCAGCAGCAGGGGGACTAGCGGCACAGATACGCAGTATTTT. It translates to CASSRGTSGTDTQYF.

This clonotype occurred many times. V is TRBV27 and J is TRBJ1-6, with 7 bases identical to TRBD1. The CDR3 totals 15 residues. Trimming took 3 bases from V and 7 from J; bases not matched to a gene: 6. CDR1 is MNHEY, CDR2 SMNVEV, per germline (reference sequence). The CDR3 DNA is TGTGCCAGCAGTTTGAGTCGACAGGGAAATTCACCCCTCCACTTT. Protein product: CASSLSRQGNSPLHF.

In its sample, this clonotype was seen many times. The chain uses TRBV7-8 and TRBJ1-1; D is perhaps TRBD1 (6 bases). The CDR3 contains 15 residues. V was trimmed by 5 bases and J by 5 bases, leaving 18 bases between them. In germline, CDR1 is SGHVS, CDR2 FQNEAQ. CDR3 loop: CASSLLGGAETEAFF. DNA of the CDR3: TGTGCCAGCAGCCTCCTAGGGGGGGCGGAGACTGAAGCTTTCTTT.

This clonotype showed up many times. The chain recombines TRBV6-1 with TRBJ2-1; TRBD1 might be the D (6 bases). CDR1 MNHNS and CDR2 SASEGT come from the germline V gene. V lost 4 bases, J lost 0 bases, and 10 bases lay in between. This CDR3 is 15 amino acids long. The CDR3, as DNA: TGTGCCAGCAGTGCAACAGGGACCTCCTACAATGAGCAGTTCTTC. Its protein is CASSATGTSYNEQFF.

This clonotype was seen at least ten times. CDR3 loop: CASSLKGFSNQPQHF. The CDR3 DNA follows: TGTGCCAGCAGCTTAAAAGGTTTTAGCAATCAGCCCCAGCATTTT. V gene TRBV5-6 combines with J gene TRBJ1-5; D gene uncertain. The CDR3 has 15 amino acids. Looked up from germline, CDR1 is SGHDT and CDR2 is YYEEEE. Trimming removed 2 bases from V and 0 bases from J, with 9 bases in between.

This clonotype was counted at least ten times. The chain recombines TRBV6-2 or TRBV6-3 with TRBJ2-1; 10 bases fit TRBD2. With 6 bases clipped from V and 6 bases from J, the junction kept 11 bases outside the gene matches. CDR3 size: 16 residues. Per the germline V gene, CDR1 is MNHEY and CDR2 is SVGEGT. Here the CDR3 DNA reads TGTGCCAGCAGGACCGGGGCTAGCGGGAGTATCAATGAGCAGTTCTTC. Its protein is CASRTGASGSINEQFF.

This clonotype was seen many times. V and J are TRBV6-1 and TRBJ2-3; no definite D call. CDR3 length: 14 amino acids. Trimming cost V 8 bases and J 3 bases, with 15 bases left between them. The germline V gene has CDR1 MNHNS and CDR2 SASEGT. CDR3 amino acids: CASRTVSRTDTQYF. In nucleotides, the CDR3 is TGTGCCAGCCGGACGGTCTCTCGGACAGATACGCAGTATTTT.

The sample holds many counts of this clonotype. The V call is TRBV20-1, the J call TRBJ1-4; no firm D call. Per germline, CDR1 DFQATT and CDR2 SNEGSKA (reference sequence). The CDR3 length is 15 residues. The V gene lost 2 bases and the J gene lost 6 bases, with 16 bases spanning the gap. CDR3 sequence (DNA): TGCAGTGCTAGATCCCGAGTCCGAGTCGATGAAAAACTGTTTTTT. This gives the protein CSARSRVRVDEKLFF.